Below, 31 T cell receptor beta chains from the same sample are listed, as sequenced in a study of blood T cell repertoires in COVID-19. The repertoire was sequenced with immunoSEQ multiplex PCR; TCRdb's copy has only in-frame clones and lacks some. Counted here are 150,000 to 200,000 clones, 78% occurring once; the ten biggest clones make up 17%. Sequenced input: PBMCs or T cells enriched from blood (not recorded which). These receptors came from a woman aged 45-60 years who had recovered from COVID-19.

This rearrangement joins TRBV11-3 to TRBJ2-7, with 8 bases fitting TRBD2. The CDR3 is 14 residues long. Trimming took 5 bases from V and 4 from J; bases not matched to a gene: 7. Germline assignment: CDR1 SGHNT and CDR2 YENEEA. DNA for the CDR3: TGTGCCAGCAGCAACGGGACTAGGGGGTACGAGCAGTACTTC. It encodes CASSNGTRGYEQYF.

Only a few counts were recorded for this clone. The CDR3 spells CASSKGGTGGCSNQPQHF. CDR3 bases: TGTGCCAGCAGCAAGGGCGGGACAGGGGGCTGTAGCAATCAGCCCCAGCATTTT. The rearrangement uses TRBV21-1 and TRBJ1-5; TRBD1, the table's D call, lacks a check against the DNA. TRBV21-1 is a pseudogene locus. The CDR3 consists of 18 residues.

This chain uses TRBV7-3 with TRBJ1-1; D call uncertain. Deletions cut 5 bases from V and 0 bases from J, with 7 bases between. Germline assignment: CDR1 SGHTA and CDR2 FQGTGA. This CDR3 is built from 13 residues. CDR3 in amino acids: CASSLSMNTEAFF. In DNA, the CDR3 is TGTGCCAGCAGCCTTAGTATGAACACTGAAGCTTTCTTT.

This clone was detected once. V is TRBV3-1 (or the pseudogene TRBV3-2) and J is TRBJ2-1, with 9 bases lining up with TRBD2. J was trimmed by 2 bases and V by 1 base; bases with no gene match: 9. The germline V gene encodes CDR1 LGHDT and CDR2 YNNKEL (reference sequence). The CDR3 consists of 18 residues. The CDR3 loop reads CASSQVGYAGGPYNEQFF. The CDR3 bases are TGTGCCAGCAGCCAAGTGGGGTATGCGGGAGGGCCCTACAATGAGCAGTTCTTC.

This chain joins TRBV7-3 and TRBJ1-6; a weak D match, TRBD1 (5 bases). V gave up 2 bases and J gave up 6 bases, with 8 bases separating them. CDR3 size: 14 residues. Germline V gene sequence: CDR1 SGHTA, CDR2 FQGTGA. The CDR3 DNA is TGTGCCAGCAGCTTAGGGGGGAGTAATTCACCCCTCCACTTT. Its protein is CASSLGGSNSPLHF.

The DNA for the CDR3 is TGTGCCAGCAGCCTTCCATGGACAGGGGGCTGGACGGCTTTCTTT. This codes for CASSLPWTGGWTAFF. The V gene is TRBV7-2, the J gene TRBJ1-1; 11 bases map to TRBD1. This CDR3 region has 15 residues. Germline V gene data show CDR1 as SGHTA and CDR2 as FQGNSA. With V trimmed by 5 bases and J by 11 bases, 13 bases remained unmatched.

The rearrangement joins TRBV4-1 to TRBJ2-7; perhaps TRBD2 as D (6 bases). Germline loops: CDR1 MGHRA, CDR2 YSYEKL. The V end was cut by 4 bases, the J end by 1 base, with 14 bases between. The CDR3 contains 15 residues. In DNA, the CDR3 is TGCGCCAGCAGCCGCACCGAGGCGGGATCCTACGAGCAGTACTTC. Its translation is CASSRTEAGSYEQYF.

The chain joins TRBV19 to TRBJ2-3; D perhaps matches TRBD2 (6 bases). CDR1 and CDR2 (germline): LNHDA, SQIVND (reference sequence). The CDR3 runs 14 residues. V was cut by 3 bases and J by 2 bases, with 9 bases left in between. CDR3 sequence reads: CASSIAGNTDTQYF. The CDR3 DNA sequence: TGTGCCAGTAGTATTGCGGGAAACACAGATACGCAGTATTTT.

The chain links TRBV7-9 to TRBJ1-4; the D is unclear. Germline assignment: CDR1 SEHNR and CDR2 FQNEAQ (reference sequence). The V end was cut by 1 base, the J end by 0 bases, with 12 bases between. CDR3 size: 17 residues. Written as DNA, the CDR3 is TGTGCCAGCAGCTTAGAAGGGAGACCTTCAACTAATGAAAAACTGTTTTTT. Protein product: CASSLEGRPSTNEKLFF. Full variable domain (outside the CDR3, taken from reference TRBV7-9 and TRBJ1-4): DTGVSQNPRHKITKRGQNVTFRCDPISEHNRLYWYRQTLGQGPEFLTYFQNEAQLEKSRLLSDRFSAERPKGSFSTLEIQRTEQGDSAMYLCASSLEGRPSTNEKLFFGSGTQLSVL.

This clone was picked up one time. This chain joins TRBV12-5 and TRBJ2-3; perhaps TRBD1 as D (5 bases). V gave up 7 bases and J gave up 5 bases, with 10 bases separating them. Germline CDR1 is LGHNT and CDR2 is FRNRAP. CDR3 length: 12 amino acids. The CDR3 bases are TGTGCTAGTGCAGGGTCAGGAGATACGCAGTATTTT. Translating it yields CASAGSGDTQYF.

Note on this clone: A junction end diverges from the germline sequence, so it may reflect a read error. The rearrangement links TRBV25-1 to TRBJ2-3; TRBD1 matches at 7 bases. This CDR3 has 13 amino acids. The germline V gene has CDR1 MGHDK and CDR2 SYGVNS. Written as DNA, the CDR3 is TGTGCCAGCAGTGACCGGACAGGTCGCCCCTCGGGGTTT. Protein sequence: CASSDRTGRPSGF.

This clone occurred once. J is TRBJ1-1 and V is TRBV28, with TRBD1 matching 9 bases. With V trimmed by 8 bases and J by 1 base, 8 bases remained unmatched. The CDR3 covers 15 residues. CDR1 MDHEN and CDR2 SYDVKM come from the germline V gene. The CDR3 protein is CASGRDRVSNTEAFF. The CDR3 bases are TGTGCCAGCGGTCGGGACAGGGTTTCGAACACTGAAGCTTTCTTT.

CDR3 DNA sequence: TGTGCCAGCAGTGGGACTAGCGGCGGACTGGGGACCCAGTACTTC. Protein sequence: CASSGTSGGLGTQYF. The V gene is TRBV7-9, the J gene TRBJ2-5; TRBD2 matches 11 bases. Germline-derived CDR1 and CDR2 are SEHNR and FQNEAQ (reference sequence). Trimming cost V 6 bases and J 7 bases; bases outside gene matches: 10. CDR3 length: 15 amino acids.

The sample holds one count of this clone. The V gene is TRBV7-2, the J gene TRBJ1-4; tentatively, D is TRBD1 (6 bases). This CDR3 spans 15 amino acids. The V gene's germline CDR1 is SGHTA and CDR2 FQGNSA. The V end was cut by 8 bases, the J end by 5 bases, with 18 bases between. CDR3 nucleotides: TGTGCCAGCCGTCGGGGGGGGCTTCACAATGAAAAACTGTTTTTT. It is translated as CASRRGGLHNEKLFF. Full variable domain (missing parts from reference TRBV7-2 and TRBJ1-4): GAGVSQSPSNKVTEKGKDVELRCDPISGHTALYWYRQSLGQGLEFLIYFQGNSAPDKSGLPSDRFSAERTGGSVSTLTIQRTQQEDSAVYLCASRRGGLHNEKLFFGSGTQLSVL.

V and J are TRBV3-1 (or the pseudogene TRBV3-2) and TRBJ2-5; 15 bases map to TRBD2. V dropped 2 bases and J dropped 2; count of bases not matched to a gene: 3. The CDR3 is 17 residues long. Germline CDR1 and CDR2: LGHDT and YNNKEL (reference sequence). The CDR3 loop is CASSQRTSGRGQETQYF. The CDR3 DNA reads as TGTGCCAGCAGCCAACGGACTAGCGGGAGGGGTCAAGAGACCCAGTACTTC.

This sequence joins TRBV18 and TRBJ1-2; the match to TRBD1 covers 11 bases. Germline lookup yields CDR1 KGHSH and CDR2 LQKENI. J lost 3 bases, V lost 3 bases, and 3 bases had no gene match. This CDR3 contains 15 residues. CDR3 in amino acids: CASSPRDRGDYGYTF. The CDR3 region has the DNA TGTGCCAGCTCACCCCGGGACAGGGGGGACTATGGCTACACCTTC.

The chain recombines TRBV5-5 with TRBJ2-7; a weak D match, TRBD1 (7 bases). The CDR3 loop spans 15 amino acids. CDR1 and CDR2 (germline): SGHKS, YYEKEE (reference sequence). Trimming pared 4 bases from V and 1 base from J, leaving 15 bases between. The CDR3 sequence: CASSPSGGLSYEQYF. For the CDR3, the DNA is TGTGCCAGCAGCCCCTCAGGGGGGCTGTCCTACGAGCAGTACTTC.

The table lists this clone with a few counts. This chain uses TRBV5-5 with TRBJ1-4; the match to TRBD1 covers 7 bases. The CDR3 extends over 14 amino acids. The V gene's germline CDR1 is SGHKS and CDR2 YYEKEE (reference sequence). Unmatched junction bases numbered 7, after V lost 4 bases and J lost 7 bases. In nucleotides, the CDR3 is TGTGCCAGCAGCCCGGGACAGCTCCTTGAAAAACTGTTTTTT. It encodes CASSPGQLLEKLFF.

V usage is TRBV19 and J usage is TRBJ2-7; perhaps TRBD1 as D (6 bases). The V and J ends lost 9 bases and 3 bases respectively, with 18 bases between them. The CDR3 length is 14 residues. Germline lookup yields CDR1 LNHDA and CDR2 SQIVND (reference sequence). The CDR3 region has the DNA TGTGCCAGCACAAGATCCGCGGACAGCTACGAGCAGTACTTC. This gives the protein CASTRSADSYEQYF.

The V and J genes are TRBV2 and TRBJ1-4; the D gene is possibly TRBD1 (5 bases). CDR1 is SNHLY and CDR2 is FYNNEI in the germline V gene. There are 13 residues in the CDR3. The V and J ends lost 1 base and 10 bases respectively, with 10 bases between them. The CDR3 protein is CASSEVQGGKLFF. Here the CDR3 DNA reads TGTGCCAGCAGTGAAGTTCAGGGAGGAAAACTGTTTTTT. Combining the CDR3 with reference TRBV2 and TRBJ1-4 gives the whole variable domain EPEVTQTPSHQVTQMGQEVILRCVPISNHLYFYWYRQILGQKVEFLVSFYNNEISEKSEIFDDQFSVERPDGSNFTLKIRSTKLEDSAMYFCASSEVQGGKLFFGSGTQLSVL.

J is TRBJ2-3 and V is TRBV28; D call uncertain. V lost 2 bases to trimming and J lost 11 bases, with 8 bases between them. Germline V CDR1 and CDR2: MDHEN, SYDVKM. This CDR3 contains 11 residues. CDR3 protein: CASSLPPMQYF. The CDR3 DNA sequence: TGTGCCAGCAGTTTACCCCCCATGCAGTATTTT.

This clone was seen a single time. The genes are TRBV3-1 (or the pseudogene TRBV3-2) and TRBJ1-1; TRBD1 aligns across 8 bases. This CDR3 is built from 14 residues. From germline, CDR1 is LGHDT and CDR2 YNNKEL (reference sequence). V was clipped by 1 base and J by 5 bases; unmatched bases: 3. For the CDR3, the DNA is TGTGCCAGCAGCCAAGCAGACAGGGGTACTGAAGCTTTCTTT. It specifies CASSQADRGTEAFF.

V and J are TRBV12-5 and TRBJ2-3, with TRBD1 matching 9 bases. This CDR3 spans 15 amino acids. CDR1 and CDR2 from the germline V gene are LGHNT and FRNRAP. The V segment lost 1 base and the J segment 1 base; nucleotides outside the gene matches: 0. The CDR3 sequence: CASGLGTGGTDTQYF. The CDR3 DNA is TGTGCTAGTGGTTTGGGGACAGGGGGCACAGATACGCAGTATTTT. The full variable domain, rest sourced from reference TRBV12-5 and TRBJ2-3, is DARVTQTPRHKVTEMGQEVTMRCQPILGHNTVFWYRQTMMQGLELLAYFRNRAPLDDSGMPKDRFSAEMPDATLATLKIQPSEPRDSAVYFCASGLGTGGTDTQYFGPGTRLTVL.

The CDR3 here is CASSQGGAEKLFF. The CDR3 nucleotides read TGTGCCAGCAGCCAAGGAGGAGCGGAAAAACTGTTTTTT. V is TRBV7-2 and J is TRBJ1-4; D is unclear. Germline lookup yields CDR1 SGHTA and CDR2 FQGNSA. This CDR3 comprises 13 residues. Trimming removed 5 bases at V and 8 bases at J, with 12 bases between.

This clone has only one observation. V gene TRBV11-1 combines with J gene TRBJ2-7; TRBD2 might be the D (6 bases). Germline lookup yields CDR1 SGHAT and CDR2 FQDESV (reference sequence). This CDR3 region has 13 residues. V was trimmed by 2 bases and J by 6 bases, leaving 11 bases between them. CDR3 amino acids: CASSLIGRGEQYF. As DNA, the CDR3 is TGTGCCAGCAGCTTAATCGGGAGAGGCGAGCAGTACTTC. The variable domain in full, completed from reference TRBV11-1 and TRBJ2-7, reads EAEVAQSPRYKITEKSQAVAFWCDPISGHATLYWYRQILGQGPELLVQFQDESVVDDSQLPKDRFSAERLKGVDSTLKIQPAELGDSAMYLCASSLIGRGEQYFGPGTRLTVT.

The rearrangement links TRBV11-2 to TRBJ2-7, with D tentatively TRBD1 (5 bases). CDR3 length: 15 residues. CDR1 and CDR2 (germline): SGHAT, FQNNGV. V gave up 1 base and J gave up 2 bases, with 12 bases separating them. CDR3 loop: CASSLALGRAYEQYF. For the CDR3, the DNA is TGTGCCAGCAGCTTAGCCCTCGGCAGGGCCTACGAGCAGTACTTC.

V and J are TRBV11-1 and TRBJ2-5; the D gene is possibly TRBD2 (6 bases). V was clipped by 5 bases and J by 5 bases, with 12 bases between them. CDR1 SGHAT and CDR2 FQDESV come from the germline V gene (reference sequence). The CDR3 extends over 13 amino acids. CDR3 nucleotides: TGTGCCAGCAGCCCTATGGGGAGGGAGACCCAGTACTTC. This encodes CASSPMGRETQYF.

This rearrangement joins TRBV6-5 to TRBJ2-7; D is possibly TRBD1 (6 bases). This CDR3 comprises 14 residues. The germline V gene has CDR1 MNHEY and CDR2 SVGAGI. V lost 4 bases and J 0 bases, leaving 10 bases between the germline ends. The CDR3 DNA is TGTGCCAGCAGTTCCAGGGGCAGCTCCTACGAGCAGTACTTC. It is translated as CASSSRGSSYEQYF.

This chain connects TRBV5-1 to TRBJ2-7; D is possibly TRBD2 (5 bases). V lost 0 bases and J lost 5, with 6 bases in between. The CDR3 is 12 residues long. Germline V gene lookup returns CDR1 SGHRS and CDR2 YFSETQ. CDR3 nucleotides: TGCGCCAGCAGCTTGGCGGGAAACGAGCAGTACTTC. Translation gives CASSLAGNEQYF.

The chain links TRBV4-1 to TRBJ1-1; D unclear. The CDR3 is made up of 14 amino acids. Trimming removed 1 base from V and 4 bases from J, with 10 bases in between. Germline loops: CDR1 MGHRA, CDR2 YSYEKL. The CDR3 bases are TGCGCCAGCAGCCAAGGGTTATGGAGCACTGAAGCTTTCTTT. Protein product: CASSQGLWSTEAFF.

This clone was seen a single time. This chain connects TRBV21-1 to TRBJ2-1; the D call in the table, TRBD2, was not verified against the DNA. TRBV21-1 is a known pseudogene. The CDR3 is 15 amino acids. The CDR3: CASNGTSGIGNEQFF. CDR3 nucleotide sequence: TGTGCCAGCAACGGCACTAGCGGGATTGGGAATGAGCAGTTCTTC.